The 11 T cell receptor beta chains given below trace back to one sample, sequenced in a study of preoperative IRX-2 immunotherapy in early breast cancer. Treatment given: preoperative locoregional IRX-2 cytokine immunotherapy. TCRdb's copy holds only in-frame clones and misses some; the assay was immunoSEQ multiplex PCR. Among more than 20,000 clones listed, approximately 90% were seen once. The sequencing here drew on tumor tissue, taken after IRX-2 immunotherapy. The source is a human donor with breast cancer.

J is TRBJ2-5 and V is TRBV12-5; 8 bases line up with TRBD2. Trimming cost V 5 bases and J 3 bases; bases outside gene matches: 5. Germline V gene data show CDR1 as LGHNT and CDR2 as FRNRAP. The CDR3 runs to 14 residues. The CDR3: CASGPGLAEETQYF. CDR3 bases: TGTGCTAGTGGTCCCGGACTAGCAGAAGAGACCCAGTACTTC.

This chain connects TRBV7-2 to TRBJ2-1; no definite D call. Germline assignment: CDR1 SGHTA and CDR2 FQGNSA. The CDR3 is made up of 12 amino acids. V was shortened by 1 base and J by 8 bases, with 6 bases between the two germline ends. CDR3 sequence reads: CASSLGWYEQFF. In nucleotides, the CDR3 is TGTGCCAGCAGCTTAGGGTGGTATGAGCAGTTCTTC.

The V call is TRBV5-1, the J call TRBJ2-2; 8 nucleotides line up with TRBD2. The CDR3 has 15 amino acids. Germline CDR1 is SGHRS and CDR2 is YFSETQ. V was pared by 1 base and J by 5 bases, with 4 bases of the junction left unmatched. The CDR3 reads CASSLSLAGTGELFF. The CDR3 nucleotides are TGCGCCAGCAGCTTGAGCTTAGCGGGGACCGGGGAGCTGTTTTTT. The full variable domain, completed using reference TRBV5-1 and TRBJ2-2, is KAGVTQTPRYLIKTRGQQVTLSCSPISGHRSVSWYQQTPGQGLQFLFEYFSETQRNKGNFPGRFSGRQFSNSRSEMNVSTLELGDSALYLCASSLSLAGTGELFFGEGSRLTVL.

The V and J genes are TRBV5-4 and TRBJ1-4; 8 nucleotides match TRBD1. This CDR3 spans 16 amino acids. Trimming cost V 0 bases and J 2 bases; bases outside gene matches: 3. Looked up from germline, CDR1 is SGHNT and CDR2 is YYREEE (reference sequence). Here the CDR3 reads CASSLAGGGTNEKLFF. The CDR3 nucleotides are TGTGCCAGCAGCTTGGCAGGGGGCGGGACTAATGAAAAACTGTTTTTT. The full variable domain, its missing parts supplied by reference TRBV5-4 and TRBJ1-4, is ETGVTQSPTHLIKTRGQQVTLRCSSQSGHNTVSWYQQALGQGPQFIFQYYREEENGRGNFPPRFSGLQFPNYSSELNVNALELDDSALYLCASSLAGGGTNEKLFFGSGTQLSVL.

This chain's CDR3 is CASSPRTGGYIRAYEQYF. CDR3 DNA: TGTGCCAGCAGCCCGCGGACAGGGGGCTATATCAGGGCCTACGAGCAGTACTTC. This chain connects TRBV11-2 to TRBJ2-5, with 11 bases that match TRBD1. Gene TRBJ2-7 matches the end of the DNA better, so the J call may be wrong. This CDR3 spans 18 amino acids. The germline V gene encodes CDR1 SGHAT and CDR2 FQNNGV.

The chain recombines TRBV7-9 with TRBJ2-1, with 10 bases aligning to TRBD2. V was pared by 6 bases and J by 2 bases, with 13 bases of the junction left unmatched. The CDR3 has 18 amino acids. Germline CDR1 SEHNR, CDR2 FQNEAQ (reference sequence). The CDR3 DNA follows: TGTGCCAGCAGGCCCCGGGGGGAGCGGGGGGGCGCCTACAATGAGCAGTTCTTC. Protein product: CASRPRGERGGAYNEQFF.

The V call is TRBV9, the J call TRBJ2-7; 7 positions match TRBD1. The germline gives CDR1 SGDLS, CDR2 YYNGEE. The CDR3 has 14 amino acids. Trimming cost V 2 bases and J 2 bases; bases outside gene matches: 4. DNA of the CDR3: TGTGCCAGCAGCGTCGGGACAGAACCCTACGAGCAGTACTTC. Its translation: CASSVGTEPYEQYF. Looking up the rest from reference TRBV9 and TRBJ2-7 gives the full variable domain: DSGVTQTPKHLITATGQRVTLRCSPRSGDLSVYWYQQSLDQGLQFLIQYYNGEERAKGNILERFSAQQFPDLHSELNLSSLELGDSALYFCASSVGTEPYEQYFGPGTRLTVT.

The chain has TRBV28 and TRBJ1-1; tentative D call: TRBD1 (6 bases). Germline CDR1 and CDR2: MDHEN and SYDVKM. The CDR3 has 14 residues. The V and J ends lost 6 bases and 1 base respectively, with 12 bases between them. CDR3 residues: CASSTGMGNTEAFF. The CDR3 DNA follows: TGTGCCAGCAGCACAGGGATGGGGAACACTGAAGCTTTCTTT.

The rearrangement uses TRBV28 and TRBJ1-5, with no clear D. Between the trimmed V and J ends, which lost 4 bases and 5 bases, there was a span of 9 bases. The CDR3 is 13 residues long. Germline V gene data show CDR1 as MDHEN and CDR2 as SYDVKM. The CDR3 DNA reads as TGTGCCAGCAGTTACAGTAGGGATCAGCCCCAGCATTTT. This sequence encodes CASSYSRDQPQHF. The whole variable domain, remainder taken from reference TRBV28 and TRBJ1-5, is DVKVTQSSRYLVKRTGEKVFLECVQDMDHENMFWYRQDPGLGLRLIYFSYDVKMKEKGDIPEGYSVSREKKERFSLILESASTNQTSMYLCASSYSRDQPQHFGDGTRLSIL.

This clone has only one observation. The chain has TRBV5-6 and TRBJ1-1; 7 positions agree with TRBD1. The CDR3 is made up of 15 amino acids. With 6 bases clipped from V and 4 bases from J, the junction kept 12 bases outside the gene matches. From germline, CDR1 is SGHDT and CDR2 YYEEEE. Here the CDR3 reads CASTPRKGAITEAFF. CDR3 in DNA: TGTGCCAGCACCCCGCGTAAGGGGGCGATCACTGAAGCTTTCTTT.

The chain uses TRBV5-6 and TRBJ2-2; D is unclear. The CDR3 covers 13 residues. V gave up 4 bases and J gave up 6 bases, with 10 bases separating them. Germline V gene sequence: CDR1 SGHDT, CDR2 YYEEEE. The DNA for the CDR3 is TGTGCCAGCAGCCACTCGAGTTCCGGGGAGCTGTTTTTT. This encodes CASSHSSSGELFF. The full variable domain, rest sourced from reference TRBV5-6 and TRBJ2-2, is DAGVTQSPTHLIKTRGQQVTLRCSPKSGHDTVSWYQQALGQGPQFIFQYYEEEERQRGNFPDRFSGHQFPNYSSELNVNALLLGDSALYLCASSHSSSGELFFGEGSRLTVL.